This T cell receptor beta chain originates from a study of shared clonotypes between healthy human individuals. Regarding this clone: Different DNA sequences within this sample yield the same CDR3.

CDR1 is MNHEY and CDR2 is SMNVEV in the germline V gene (reference sequence). The length of the CDR3 is 13 residues. Trimming removed 3 bases at V and 4 bases at J, with 7 bases between. Naive CD8 isolation took CD45RO-negative cells positively selected for CCR7 and excluded terminally differentiated effector memory CD45RA+ cells. Repertoires were generated with immunoSEQ multiplex PCR, while TCRdb's copy carries only in-frame clones and drops some. The sample includes roughly 2,000,000 clones, approximately 92% of them seen just once. Input material: naive CD8+ T cells from PBMCs. This TCR came from a man younger than 30 in good health. Some clones in this sample may be carry-over from other donors' samples. This chain uses TRBV27 with TRBJ1-5; D is unresolved. The CDR3 region is CASSLRVNQPQHF. The CDR3 coding sequence is TGTGCCAGCAGTTTGCGAGTAAATCAGCCCCAGCATTTT.